Each of the 25 T cell receptor beta chains below was sequenced from the same sample in a study of shared clonotypes between healthy human individuals. Method: immunoSEQ multiplex PCR; TCRdb's copy keeps in-frame clones and lacks some. The sample holds about 2 million clones, roughly 96% seen once. The sample comprised naive CD4+ T cells sorted from blood. The subset: CD45RA+ positively selected. Source of these receptors: a man aged 18 to 29 in good health.

The CDR3, as DNA: TGTGCCAGCAGCTTGTTTCCAGGGAGGAACACTGAAGCTTTCTTT. This sequence encodes CASSLFPGRNTEAFF. The rearrangement joins TRBV5-6 to TRBJ1-1; D is perhaps TRBD1 (5 bases). This CDR3 spans 15 amino acids. CDR1 is SGHDT and CDR2 is YYEEEE in the germline V gene. Trimming took off 1 base at V and 1 base at J, with 11 bases between the two ends.

This rearrangement joins TRBV4-1 to TRBJ1-3; no definite D call. Germline values: CDR1 MGHRA, CDR2 YSYEKL. V lost 2 bases and J lost 0, with 8 bases in between. This CDR3 contains 15 residues. The CDR3 spells CASSQSEPSGNTIYF. For the CDR3, the DNA is TGCGCCAGCAGCCAAAGCGAACCCTCTGGAAACACCATATATTTT.

The chain has TRBV28 and TRBJ1-1; the D gene is possibly TRBD1 (6 bases). Germline CDR1 reads MDHEN; CDR2 reads SYDVKM. Trimming took off 6 bases at V and 5 bases at J, with 16 bases between the two ends. This CDR3 is built from 14 residues. CDR3 residues: CASSSGQWRTEAFF. The CDR3 DNA reads as TGTGCCAGCAGCTCCGGACAGTGGCGGACTGAAGCTTTCTTT. The full variable domain, with the rest looked up from reference TRBV28 and TRBJ1-1, is DVKVTQSSRYLVKRTGEKVFLECVQDMDHENMFWYRQDPGLGLRLIYFSYDVKMKEKGDIPEGYSVSREKKERFSLILESASTNQTSMYLCASSSGQWRTEAFFGQGTRLTVV.

V and J are TRBV10-3 and TRBJ2-7; D might be TRBD1 or TRBD2, each matching 6 bases. The germline V gene encodes CDR1 ENHRY and CDR2 SYGVKD. Trimming cost V 6 bases and J 3 bases, with 15 bases left between them. The length of the CDR3 is 14 residues. DNA for the CDR3: TGTGCCATCAGGAGGGGGGCAGGATACTACGAGCAGTACTTC. Encoded protein: CAIRRGAGYYEQYF.

To note about this clone: Other nucleotide sequences from this sample produce the same CDR3. The chain uses TRBV7-9 and TRBJ2-5; D could derive from TRBD1 or TRBD2 (6 bases each). Per germline, CDR1 SEHNR and CDR2 FQNEAQ (reference sequence). The CDR3 runs 14 residues. The V end lost 0 bases, the J end lost 4 bases, and 9 bases lay between the germline ends. CDR3 region: CASSLAGGGETQYF. The CDR3 DNA follows: TGTGCCAGCAGCTTAGCGGGGGGCGGAGAGACCCAGTACTTC.

The chain carries TRBV4-1 and TRBJ1-6; 7 bases line up with TRBD1. V was clipped by 4 bases and J by 0 bases; unmatched bases: 15. Germline CDR1 and CDR2: MGHRA and YSYEKL. This CDR3 has 20 amino acids. CDR3 in amino acids: CASSPRGYDRANSYNSPLHF. The DNA for the CDR3 is TGCGCCAGCAGCCCCAGGGGGTACGACAGGGCCAACTCCTATAATTCACCCCTCCACTTT.

The count of this clone is one. The rearrangement links TRBV10-1 to TRBJ1-1, with 7 bases lining up with TRBD1. V dropped 7 bases and J dropped 6; count of bases not matched to a gene: 8. Germline-derived CDR1 and CDR2 are WNHNN and SYGVQD (reference sequence). CDR3 length: 13 residues. The CDR3 coding sequence is TGCGCCAGCAATGACAGGGAAGGGGCTGAAGCTTTCTTT. Protein sequence: CASNDREGAEAFF.

There are a few counts of this clone. The same CDR3 is also encoded by other DNA sequences in this sample. The chain couples TRBV7-2 to TRBJ2-7; 13 bases agree with TRBD2. The CDR3 has 17 residues. The germline V gene encodes CDR1 SGHTA and CDR2 FQGNSA. The J segment lost 5 bases and the V segment lost 0 bases, leaving 7 bases of the junction unmatched. The CDR3 loop reads CASSLARLAGGKNEQYF. CDR3 sequence (DNA): TGTGCCAGCAGCTTAGCGAGACTAGCGGGAGGTAAAAACGAGCAGTACTTC.

This clone was seen a few times. The CDR3 sequence is CASSEVLLLAAPSYEQYF. DNA for the CDR3: TGTGCCAGCAGTGAAGTACTACTACTAGCGGCCCCCTCCTACGAGCAGTACTTC. The genes are TRBV6-1 and TRBJ2-7; 8 bases fit TRBD2. V dropped 1 base and J dropped 0; count of bases not matched to a gene: 11. This CDR3 region has 18 residues. Germline CDR1 is MNHNS and CDR2 is SASEGT.

CDR3 nucleotide sequence: TGTGCCAGCAGTTTTAAACAGGGGACCTACGAGCAGTACTTC. Amino acids: CASSFKQGTYEQYF. V and J are TRBV25-1 and TRBJ2-7, with TRBD1 matching over 7 bases. Germline trimming cut 5 bases from V and 2 bases from J; bases unmatched to any gene: 6. The CDR3 is made up of 14 amino acids. Per the germline V gene, CDR1 is MGHDK and CDR2 is SYGVNS.

The chain joins TRBV30 to TRBJ2-7; D is ambiguous. The CDR3 is made up of 13 amino acids. Germline V gene sequence: CDR1 GTSNPN, CDR2 SVGIG (reference sequence). V was pared by 4 bases and J by 6 bases, with 16 bases between. This chain's CDR3 is CAWIRLPRFEQYF. The CDR3 DNA sequence: TGTGCCTGGATTAGGCTCCCTAGATTCGAGCAGTACTTC.

The chain has TRBV7-8 and TRBJ2-7, with 7 bases that match TRBD1. Per the germline V gene, CDR1 is SGHVS and CDR2 is FQNEAQ. This CDR3 is built from 16 residues. V shed 0 bases and J 2 bases; nucleotides not matched to a gene: 7. In DNA form, the CDR3 reads TGTGCCAGCAGCTTAGCATCGAACAGGGGTCCCTACGAGCAGTACTTC. Translated: CASSLASNRGPYEQYF.

This CDR3 is CASSYTQGAPGNTIYF. The CDR3 DNA is TGTGCCAGCAGTTACACACAGGGGGCGCCGGGAAACACCATATATTTT. The chain carries TRBV28 and TRBJ1-3; 9 nucleotides match TRBD1. This CDR3 is built from 16 residues. The V gene's germline CDR1 is MDHEN and CDR2 SYDVKM. V gave up 4 bases and J gave up 4 bases; unmatched junction bases: 8.

V gene TRBV28 combines with J gene TRBJ1-2, with unresolved D. V lost 4 bases and J 5 bases, leaving 11 bases between the germline ends. This CDR3 region has 13 residues. Germline CDR1 and CDR2: MDHEN and SYDVKM. CDR3 sequence: CASSSTYEYGYTF. The CDR3 coding sequence is TGTGCCAGCAGTTCCACGTATGAATATGGCTACACCTTC.

The chain employs TRBV4-3 and TRBJ1-5, with a tentative D call TRBD1 (6 bases). The length of the CDR3 is 15 residues. V was clipped by 2 bases and J by 2 bases, with 10 bases between them. CDR1 and CDR2 from the germline V gene are LGHNA and YSLEER. For the CDR3, the DNA is TGCGCCAGCAGCCAACAGGAGGGGGGCAATCAGCCCCAGCATTTT. This gives the protein CASSQQEGGNQPQHF.

This chain links TRBV19 with TRBJ2-7; D unresolved. The germline V gene has CDR1 LNHDA and CDR2 SQIVND (reference sequence). This CDR3 has 14 residues. Trimming removed 8 bases from V and 5 bases from J, with 19 bases in between. CDR3 nucleotides: TGTGCCAGTGCTGGGCAGCCTACGATCAACGAGCAGTACTTC. This translates into CASAGQPTINEQYF.

Only one count was recorded for this clone. This chain uses TRBV5-1 with TRBJ2-3; 9 bases align to TRBD2. Trimming at V came to 4 bases and at J to 4 bases, leaving 4 bases not matched to a gene. The CDR3 loop spans 14 amino acids. Looked up from germline, CDR1 is SGHRS and CDR2 is YFSETQ. Here the CDR3 reads CASSTRLAADTQYF. The DNA of the CDR3 is TGCGCCAGCAGCACGAGACTAGCGGCAGATACGCAGTATTTT.

J is TRBJ1-3 and V is TRBV7-2, with D hard to call. Germline V gene lookup returns CDR1 SGHTA and CDR2 FQGNSA. The CDR3 runs to 15 residues. The V end lost 1 base, the J end lost 2 bases, and 9 bases lay between the germline ends. CDR3 nucleotide sequence: TGTGCCAGCAGCTTAGGCTCCACTGCTGGAAACACCATATATTTT. Its protein is CASSLGSTAGNTIYF.

This chain uses TRBV30 with TRBJ1-1, with D possibly being TRBD1 (5 bases). The CDR3 has 13 residues. Deletions cut 2 bases from V and 4 bases from J, with 11 bases between. CDR1 and CDR2 from the germline V gene are GTSNPN and SVGIG (reference sequence). The CDR3 spells CAWSHAGGTEAFF. In DNA, the CDR3 is TGTGCCTGGAGTCACGCGGGGGGCACTGAAGCTTTCTTT.

This chain joins TRBV5-1 and TRBJ1-4; the match to TRBD1 covers 7 bases. CDR1 is SGHRS and CDR2 is YFSETQ in the germline V gene. This CDR3 has 15 residues. Trimming at V came to 3 bases and at J to 10 bases, leaving 12 bases not matched to a gene. The CDR3 DNA sequence: TGCGCCAGCAGCTGGACGGACAGGTCGGAGGGAAAACTGTTTTTT. Translated, it gives CASSWTDRSEGKLFF.

The V call is TRBV18, the J call TRBJ2-3; 7 positions match TRBD1. The J segment lost 0 bases and the V segment lost 2 bases, leaving 5 bases of the junction unmatched. This CDR3 is 16 amino acids long. Looked up from germline, CDR1 is KGHSH and CDR2 is LQKENI. CDR3 sequence reads: CASSPVLQGSTDTQYF. CDR3 sequence (DNA): TGTGCCAGCTCACCAGTTTTACAGGGGAGCACAGATACGCAGTATTTT.

This chain connects TRBV10-1 to TRBJ1-6; D remains unclear. The CDR3 is 13 residues long. Trimming left V 6 bases short and J 6 bases short, with 9 bases between. Germline CDR1 is WNHNN and CDR2 is SYGVQD (reference sequence). The CDR3: CASRERLNSPLHF. The CDR3 region has the DNA TGCGCCAGCAGAGAACGCCTTAATTCACCCCTCCACTTT.

This chain links TRBV6-1 with TRBJ2-5; 11 positions agree with TRBD2. V was clipped by 1 base and J by 3 bases; unmatched bases: 13. CDR1 is MNHNS and CDR2 is SASEGT in the germline V gene. The CDR3 totals 19 residues. The CDR3 DNA is TGTGCCAGCAGTGAAGAAAGTGCTAGCGGGGGGCCGAGAGAAGAGACCCAGTACTTC. Translated, it gives CASSEESASGGPREETQYF.

With respect to this clone: The identical CDR3 is also encoded by other nucleotide sequences in the sample. The rearrangement uses TRBV5-1 and TRBJ2-5; D may be TRBD2 (5 bases). Germline V gene data show CDR1 as SGHRS and CDR2 as YFSETQ. The CDR3 length is 14 residues. The V and J ends lost 0 bases and 5 bases respectively, with 11 bases between them. Written as DNA, the CDR3 is TGCGCCAGCAGCTTGGCCGGGGTTCAGGAGACCCAGTACTTC. Translating it yields CASSLAGVQETQYF.

The CDR3 loop is CASSSEGNIQYF. CDR3 DNA sequence: TGCGCCAGCAGCTCCGAGGGAAACATTCAGTACTTC. The rearrangement uses TRBV5-1 and TRBJ2-4; possibly TRBD2 for D (5 bases). Trimming shortened V by 3 bases and J by 6 bases, and 7 bases separated the two germline ends. This CDR3 has 12 amino acids. CDR1 and CDR2 from the germline V gene are SGHRS and YFSETQ.